A selection of T cell receptor beta chains follows, all from one sample in a study of blood T cell repertoires in COVID-19. TCRdb keeps only in-frame clones here, not all; method: immunoSEQ multiplex PCR. Of over 200,000 clones listed, about 85% are singletons. The sample comprised peripheral blood. These receptors were obtained from a woman aged 80 or over with active or convalescent COVID-19. CDR3s include the opening cysteine and the closing phenylalanine or tryptophan. Fields, in order: J gene, clone size, V gene, D gene, CDR3 protein, CDR3 DNA. The D gene is left open where the match is weak. Not all rows give a size; the values are once, few, many and, for expanded clones, a class.

TRBJ2-3	.	TRBV11-2	TRBD2	CASRLAGGTDTQYF	TGTGCCAGCAGATTAGCGGGAGGAACAGATACGCAGTATTTT
TRBJ2-2	.	TRBV7-3	.	CASSPQPSSGELFF	TGTGCCAGCAGCCCCCAACCTAGCTCCGGGGAGCTGTTTTTT
TRBJ1-1	.	TRBV7-2	.	CASSSGQNTEAFF	TGTGCCAGCAGCTCCGGACAGAACACTGAAGCTTTCTTT
TRBJ1-2	.	TRBV28	.	CASGAEPLGYTF	TGTGCCAGCGGAGCAGAGCCTCTAGGCTACACCTTC
TRBJ1-1	.	TRBV4-3	.	CASSHGGVTEAFF	TGCGCCAGCAGCCACGGGGGGGTTACTGAAGCTTTCTTT
TRBJ1-3	few	TRBV5-1	.	CASSLRSGNTIYF	TGCGCCAGCAGCTTGCGTTCTGGAAACACCATATATTTT
TRBJ1-3	.	TRBV7-2	TRBD1	CASSPSRSGGINTIYF	TGTGCCAGCAGTCCAAGCAGGTCAGGGGGCATCAACACCATATATTTT
TRBJ2-3	once	TRBV7-7	TRBD1	CASSSKPGQAEYF	TGTGCTAGCAGCAGTAAACCGGGACAGGCAGAGTATTTT
TRBJ1-6	.	TRBV29-1	TRBD1	CSVRQGTYNSPLHF	TGCAGCGTTAGACAGGGCACCTATAATTCACCCCTCCACTTT
TRBJ2-1	.	TRBV7-9	TRBD1	CASSRQGTLENEQFF	TGTGCCAGCAGCAGACAGGGCACTTTGGAGAATGAGCAGTTCTTC
TRBJ1-2	.	TRBV2	.	CASSRGGNYGYTF	TGTGCCAGCTCTCGAGGGGGAAACTATGGCTACACCTTC
TRBJ1-2	few	TRBV19	TRBD1	CASSMDRGVLGYTF	TGTGCCAGTAGTATGGACAGGGGGGTTTTGGGCTACACCTTC
TRBJ1-5	.	TRBV6-5	.	CASSGLGLPNQPQHF	TGTGCCAGCAGCGGTCTCGGTCTCCCAAATCAGCCCCAGCATTTT